This section outlines one TCR beta chain sequence together with its context. Its antigen remains unidentified. Qualities for individual bases were not recorded, and no much larger clone is one base off. This sample was included in a study of T cell responses to AZD1222 COVID-19 vaccine (dated by TCRdb to the early 2020s). At the level of the whole study: Because spike-specific TCR depth and breadth did not differ between the two schedules, AZD1222 recipients who got a second dose at roughly 4 weeks were pooled with those who got a second dose at roughly 12 weeks. TCR sequencing covered more than 230 trial participants: some 210 given two doses of AZD1222 and some 25 given two doses of MenACWY control vaccine. Trial participants were enrolled into age subgroups of 18-55, 56-69 and 70-plus years, which contained about 160, 30 and 59 TCR-sequenced participants, respectively. The paper as a whole reports these results and caveats: Conclusions about previously exposed vaccinees were limited because only six AZD1222 recipients were SARS-CoV-2 seropositive at baseline. After two AZD1222 doses, both the breadth and the depth of spike-specific TCRs were significantly higher than at day 0 and than in MenACWY recipients. Participants were mostly white British and included more females than males, and it was suggested by the authors that clonal diversity may have been underestimated. Because no day 14 peak-response samples were available, the repertoires could be characterized only after the peak T cell response. CD4 TCRs associated with the vaccine covered the entire spike protein, and the dominant responses were in regions 160-218 and 743-854. Epitopes outside the regions mutated in the B.1.351 and B.1.1.7 variants were reportedly recognized by nearly half of the unique spike-specific TCRs. In the small 56-69-year group, the increase in depth fell short of significance, most likely because of low power.

Via the germline V gene (reference sequence), CDR1 is LNHDA and CDR2 SQIVND. A distance of 12 bases separates the germline ends of V and J, which lose 1 base and 5 bases respectively. Counted from cysteine to phenylalanine, this CDR3 has 15 amino acids. Only CDR3 DNA remains: 45 bases, in frame from the first base. The meaning of the sample's time point label: baseline before first vaccination. Vaccinee samples came from UK trials COV001 and COV002, including a single-blind randomized controlled phase 2/3 trial of AZD1222 (ChAdOx1 nCoV-19) in healthy adults. For TCRbeta chain sequencing, PBMC samples were collected from trial participants at day 0 and at day 28 after the second dose. The CDR3 regions of human TCRbeta chains were subjected to immunosequencing. On the study's bioinformatics: TCRs in the repertoires were matched against a reference library of SARS-CoV-2-specific TCRs that had been generated with the MIRA antigen-specificity platform. Breadth meant the fraction of unique TCRs that were SARS-CoV-2-associated, whereas depth meant the fraction of total T cells that were SARS-CoV-2-associated. Using the MIRA data, every spike-specific TCR was mapped to the spike region that the TCR reacted to and assigned to either a CD4 or a CD8 class. Log10-transformed breadth and depth values were compared by one-way ANOVA with Sidak's multiple comparisons tests. In its TCRdb copy, this immuneACCESS table keeps in-frame sequences only and misses some clones. Where compared with another copy, unresolved V genes explain less than half of these, and the others have no known cause. The V and J calls and clone size come from that table; D and trimming were worked out from the DNA. The sample table shows tens of thousands of clones, and just over 90% are seen once. About 24% of the sample goes to the ten largest clones.

This sequence was found in an adult in good health. The starting material was peripheral blood, obtained on day 0 of AZD1222 vaccination. The V and J segments used are TRBV19 and TRBJ1-5, with the D segment identity uncertain. The CDR3 protein: CASSIGGQVYQPQHF. Read as DNA, the sequence is TGTGCCAGTAGTATAGGCGGGCAGGTATATCAGCCCCAGCATTTT. Where the CDR3 stops, the reference TRBV19 and TRBJ1-5 genes take over; the full variable domain is DGGITQSPKYLFRKEGQNVTLSCEQNLNHDAMYWYRQDPGQGLRLIYYSQIVNDFQKGDIAEGYSVSREKKESFPLTVTSAQKNPTAFYLCASSIGGQVYQPQHFGDGTRLSIL.